The sequence of this T cell receptor beta chain was determined in a study of Ad26.COV2.S vaccination and SARS-CoV-2 variants. Across the study: Into the muscle, Ad26.COV2.S was dosed once or twice, 56 days apart. Overall study findings and caveats: Whether participants received vaccine or placebo, their non-spike TCR breadth was similar.

As concerns this clone: Its antigen is not known.

The CDR3 consists of 15 residues. From germline, CDR1 is SGHTA and CDR2 FQGNSA. The V end lost 7 bases, the J end lost 0 bases, and 14 bases lay between the germline ends. Regarding treatment: approximately 18 received Ad26.COV2.S at low or high dose, single or two shots; roughly five received placebo; per-sample allocation not given. Sample collection was performed on day 63 after the first vaccine or placebo injection. Profiled with immunoSEQ multiplex PCR; TCRdb holds only in-frame clones, not every one. The data show 200,000 to 300,000 clones, around nine tenths seen once. The source was peripheral blood, collected in a trial of Ad26.COV2.S vaccine versus placebo. This chain links TRBV7-2 with TRBJ2-3, with D tentatively TRBD2 (6 bases). The sequence was obtained from a person aged 18 to 59 who received the Ad26.COV2.S COVID-19 vaccine or a placebo. CDR3 region: CASTPAGSSTDTQYF. The DNA of the CDR3 is TGTGCCAGCACCCCGGCGGGATCTAGCACAGATACGCAGTATTTT. The full variable domain, in which reference TRBV7-2 and TRBJ2-3 provide the parts outside the CDR3, is GAGVSQSPSNKVTEKGKDVELRCDPISGHTALYWYRQSLGQGLEFLIYFQGNSAPDKSGLPSDRFSAERTGGSVSTLTIQRTQQEDSAVYLCASTPAGSSTDTQYFGPGTRLTVL.